These 10 T cell receptor beta chains share one sample of origin, sequenced in a study of cytomegalovirus exposure and HLA in healthy donors (dated by TCRdb to 2015 to 2018). Library generation was performed with the immunoSEQ multiplex PCR assay. A mixture of 60 forward primers for TCR Vbeta segments and 13 reverse primers for TCR Jbeta segments was used in the multiplex PCR. TCRdb's version of the immuneACCESS table is confined to in-frame rearrangements and falls short of the full clone set. An unresolved V gene accounts for under half of the shortfall where checked; the remainder is of unknown origin. The sample profile shows over 130,000 clones; about 60% of them were found once. Clones ranked in the top ten supply approximately 7% of the sample. The source material was PBMCs. These receptors all stem from a woman aged 55-69 years in good health and CMV-seropositive.

This clone occurred a few times. The chain uses TRBV7-9 and TRBJ2-7; the match to TRBD1 covers 7 bases. The ends lost 3 bases at V and 5 bases at J; junction bases unmatched: 10. The CDR3 loop spans 15 amino acids. Germline values: CDR1 SEHNR, CDR2 FQNEAQ (reference sequence). In nucleotides, the CDR3 is TGTGCCAGCAGCTTGGGCTTAGGGGGCGGCGACGAGCAGTACTTC. Translating gives CASSLGLGGGDEQYF.

This sequence joins TRBV9 and TRBJ2-7; TRBD1 agrees at 10 bases. The V and J ends lost 1 base and 3 bases, in that order; junction bases with no gene match: 4. There are 15 residues in the CDR3. The germline V gene encodes CDR1 SGDLS and CDR2 YYNGEE. CDR3 DNA: TGTGCCAGCAGCGTATCGACAGGGGGCGGCTACGAGCAGTACTTC. It translates to CASSVSTGGGYEQYF. The full variable domain, completed using reference TRBV9 and TRBJ2-7, is DSGVTQTPKHLITATGQRVTLRCSPRSGDLSVYWYQQSLDQGLQFLIQYYNGEERAKGNILERFSAQQFPDLHSELNLSSLELGDSALYFCASSVSTGGGYEQYFGPGTRLTVT.

This clone has a single count. CDR3 loop: CASSIGGDYGYTF. The CDR3 DNA reads as TGTGCCAGTAGTATAGGGGGAGACTATGGCTACACCTTC. The chain links TRBV19 to TRBJ1-2, with D unresolved. Trimming removed 1 base at V and 3 bases at J, with 6 bases between. Per germline, CDR1 LNHDA and CDR2 SQIVND (reference sequence). The CDR3 spans 13 residues.

The chain links TRBV4-1 to TRBJ2-7, with D perhaps matching TRBD2 (5 bases). Germline loops: CDR1 MGHRA, CDR2 YSYEKL. The V and J ends lost 4 bases and 0 bases respectively, with 19 bases between them. This CDR3 comprises 17 residues. The DNA of the CDR3 is TGCGCCAGCAGCCGAACATGGCCTGGGAGTAGCTCCTACGAGCAGTACTTC. This codes for CASSRTWPGSSSYEQYF.

This chain connects TRBV27 to TRBJ2-2; D perhaps matches TRBD2 (5 bases). V lost 4 bases, J lost 5 bases, and 14 bases lay in between. The CDR3 length is 15 residues. Germline V lookup: CDR1 MNHEY, CDR2 SMNVEV (reference sequence). DNA of the CDR3: TGTGCCAGCAGTTCCCTAGGAGGAGTTACCGGGGAGCTGTTTTTT. Translated: CASSSLGGVTGELFF.

The V call is TRBV11-2, the J call TRBJ2-1; the D gene is possibly TRBD2 (5 bases). CDR3 size: 15 residues. V lost 5 bases to trimming and J lost 2 bases, with 13 bases between them. Germline V gives CDR1 SGHAT, CDR2 FQNNGV. The CDR3 region is CASSPRVGAYNEQFF. CDR3 nucleotides: TGTGCCAGCAGCCCCCGGGTCGGGGCCTACAATGAGCAGTTCTTC.

This chain connects TRBV4-3 to TRBJ2-5; TRBD1 aligns across 7 bases. The V and J ends lost 3 bases and 5 bases, in that order; junction bases with no gene match: 12. Germline CDR1 reads LGHNA; CDR2 reads YSLEER. The CDR3 extends over 16 amino acids. CDR3 in amino acids: CASSHRFRDSGETQYF. The CDR3 DNA follows: TGCGCCAGCAGCCATAGATTTCGGGACAGTGGGGAGACCCAGTACTTC.

This clone was found once. This CDR3 reads CASSLEAGGDTQYF. For the CDR3, the DNA is TGTGCCAGCAGCTTAGAAGCGGGAGGGGATACGCAGTATTTT. The V call is TRBV7-2, the J call TRBJ2-3, with TRBD2 matching over 10 bases. Germline CDR1 is SGHTA and CDR2 is FQGNSA. The CDR3 consists of 14 residues. J was trimmed by 6 bases and V by 1 base; bases with no gene match: 1.

This chain links TRBV4-3 with TRBJ2-1, with 9 positions matching TRBD2. Trimming removed 0 bases from V and 4 bases from J; junction bases left unmatched: 4. The CDR3 is made up of 16 amino acids. Germline CDR1 LGHNA, CDR2 YSLEER. CDR3 DNA sequence: TGCGCCAGCAGCCAAGATAGCGGGAGCGGGTACAATGAGCAGTTCTTC. This gives the protein CASSQDSGSGYNEQFF.

The V call is TRBV9, the J call TRBJ1-3; D not resolved. Germline V gives CDR1 SGDLS, CDR2 YYNGEE. The CDR3 loop spans 14 amino acids. The V end was cut by 2 bases, the J end by 1 base, with 7 bases between. This chain's CDR3 is CASSVYGSGNTIYF. Written as DNA, the CDR3 is TGTGCCAGCAGCGTTTACGGTTCTGGAAACACCATATATTTT.